This T cell receptor (beta chain) was identified in a study of identical twins. The CDR3 totals 15 residues. The germline V and J ends were trimmed by 0 bases and 0 bases, with 9 bases remaining between them. CDR1 and CDR2 from the germline V gene are SGHDT and YYEEEE. TCRdb ran MiXCR on the 5' RACE reads and lists one entry per CDR3 protein. Of 640,000 or so distinct CDR3 sequences listed, over 5% are singletons. This clonotype came up many times. This receptor was obtained from a man between 18 and 35 years old in good health. Sample: naive T cells sorted from blood. J is TRBJ1-1 and V is TRBV5-6; unclear D gene. CDR3 nucleotides: TGTGCCAGCAGCTTGGGAGGAGGTATGAACACTGAAGCTTTCTTT. Its translation is CASSLGGGMNTEAFF.